These 19 T cell receptor beta chains share one sample of origin, sequenced in a study of cytomegalovirus exposure and HLA in healthy donors (dated by TCRdb to the late 2010s). The receptor library was made with the immunoSEQ multiplex PCR assay. A mixture of 60 forward primers for TCR Vbeta segments and 13 reverse primers for TCR Jbeta segments was used in the multiplex PCR. Imported from immuneACCESS, the table was reduced by TCRdb to in-frame sequences with V and J called. These copies leave out some clones; in studies compared against another copy, an unresolved V gene accounts for under half, and the cause of the remainder is not known. Recorded for this sample are about 110,000 clones; around three quarters of them occurred a single time. Of the sample, over 2.5% is held by the ten largest clones. The sample consisted of PBMCs. These receptors were collected from a man in his forties or fifties in good health and CMV-seropositive.

A few counts support this clone. V is TRBV13 and J is TRBJ2-7; 7 bases align to TRBD1. After removal of 7 bases from V and 2 bases from J, the junction contained 14 bases not matched to a gene. Germline CDR1 is PRHDT and CDR2 is FYEKMQ (reference sequence). CDR3 length equals 16 residues. The CDR3 region has the DNA TGTGCCAGCACCCTTACTAGGGGGCCCGATACCTACGAGCAGTACTTC. Translation gives CASTLTRGPDTYEQYF. Supplemented by reference TRBV13 and TRBJ2-7, the full variable domain reads AAGVIQSPRHLIKEKRETATLKCYPIPRHDTVYWYQQGPGQDPQFLISFYEKMQSDKGSIPDRFSAQQFSDYHSELNMSSLELGDSALYFCASTLTRGPDTYEQYFGPGTRLTVT.

V and J are TRBV2 and TRBJ2-7; 7 positions match TRBD1. In germline, CDR1 is SNHLY, CDR2 FYNNEI. Trimming at V came to 6 bases and at J to 4 bases, leaving 9 bases not matched to a gene. The CDR3 has 14 residues. CDR3 region: CASRAIGGAYEQYF. Here the CDR3 DNA reads TGTGCCAGCAGGGCGATAGGGGGCGCGTACGAGCAGTACTTC.

The V gene is TRBV5-4, the J gene TRBJ2-5; 14 bases line up with TRBD2. The CDR3 extends over 15 amino acids. J lost 4 bases, V lost 4 bases, and 3 bases had no gene match. Germline V gene sequence: CDR1 SGHNT, CDR2 YYREEE (reference sequence). CDR3 in amino acids: CASSPGTSGGETQYF. The CDR3 bases are TGTGCCAGCAGCCCGGGGACTAGCGGGGGAGAGACCCAGTACTTC.

The chain has TRBV6-6 and TRBJ2-3; a possible D gene is TRBD1 (6 bases). Germline values: CDR1 MNHNY, CDR2 SVGAGI (reference sequence). The CDR3 is 15 amino acids. V dropped 2 bases and J dropped 2 bases, with 11 bases sitting between them. CDR3 protein: CASSYNREDTDTQYF. Written as DNA, the CDR3 is TGTGCCAGCAGTTACAACAGGGAAGACACAGATACGCAGTATTTT.

The chain couples TRBV14 to TRBJ1-5; TRBD1 matches at 8 bases. The CDR3 runs 16 residues. V lost 9 bases, J lost 0 bases, and 10 bases stayed unmatched. Looked up from germline, CDR1 is SGHDN and CDR2 is FVKESK. CDR3 protein: CARGWDRPYSNQPQHF. In nucleotides, the CDR3 is TGTGCCAGAGGCTGGGACAGGCCATATAGCAATCAGCCCCAGCATTTT.

The gene calls are TRBV7-2 and TRBJ2-1; 7 bases line up with TRBD2. Trimming removed 1 base from V and 5 bases from J; junction bases left unmatched: 17. CDR3 size: 19 residues. In germline, CDR1 is SGHTA, CDR2 FQGNSA. CDR3 sequence: CASSLGLTLGRGLNNEQFF. CDR3 DNA: TGTGCCAGCAGCTTAGGACTAACCTTAGGCCGGGGACTAAACAATGAGCAGTTCTTC.

The chain has TRBV19 and TRBJ1-2; the match to TRBD1 covers 7 bases. V was clipped by 6 bases and J by 2 bases; unmatched bases: 3. The CDR3 contains 13 residues. CDR1 LNHDA and CDR2 SQIVND come from the germline V gene (reference sequence). CDR3 bases: TGTGCCAGTAGGTCGACAGGGAACTATGGCTACACCTTC. Its protein product is CASRSTGNYGYTF.

The genes are TRBV18 and TRBJ1-2, with TRBD1 as a possible D gene (5 bases). V gave up 0 bases and J gave up 6 bases, with 8 bases separating them. CDR1 is KGHSH and CDR2 is LQKENI in the germline V gene. The CDR3 length is 13 residues. CDR3 in DNA: TGTGCCAGCTCACCACCGACAGCTGATGGCTACACCTTC. It translates to CASSPPTADGYTF.

In its sample, this clone was seen a few times. The chain employs TRBV10-3 and TRBJ2-1; TRBD2 matches at 11 bases. Germline CDR1 reads ENHRY; CDR2 reads SYGVKD. V shed 6 bases and J 0 bases; nucleotides not matched to a gene: 10. The CDR3 runs to 18 residues. The CDR3 DNA is TGTGCCATCAGGACTAGCGGGATCTCGAGTAGCTCCTACAATGAGCAGTTCTTC. This sequence encodes CAIRTSGISSSSYNEQFF.

The chain has TRBV7-2 and TRBJ2-3; TRBD2 might be the D (5 bases). Germline lookup yields CDR1 SGHTA and CDR2 FQGNSA. The CDR3 runs to 14 residues. The ends were cut back, 5 bases at V and 2 bases at J, with 11 bases in the middle. The CDR3 DNA reads TGTGCCAGCAGCGGGAGTCCCTTCACAGATACGCAGTATTTT. As protein: CASSGSPFTDTQYF.

This chain connects TRBV9 to TRBJ1-1; 8 bases are a match to TRBD1. Germline V gene sequence: CDR1 SGDLS, CDR2 YYNGEE. V lost 3 bases, J lost 3 bases, and 4 bases stayed unmatched. The CDR3 is 14 residues long. CDR3 amino acids: CASSAQGEYTEAFF. The DNA of the CDR3 is TGTGCCAGCAGCGCACAGGGGGAGTACACTGAAGCTTTCTTT.

The chain is built from TRBV6-1 and TRBJ1-4; D uncertain. Germline V gene data show CDR1 as MNHNS and CDR2 as SASEGT. The CDR3 is 15 residues long. The V gene lost 5 bases and the J gene lost 7 bases, with 17 bases spanning the gap. As DNA, the CDR3 is TGTGCCAGCAGTCCCAGGTCCGAACTGGGTGAAAAACTGTTTTTT. As protein: CASSPRSELGEKLFF.

A remark on this clone: The same CDR3 is also encoded by other DNA sequences in this sample. V is TRBV7-3 and J is TRBJ2-1, with D perhaps matching TRBD1 (5 bases). The V end lost 5 bases, the J end lost 3 bases, and 8 bases lay between the germline ends. The germline V gene has CDR1 SGHTA and CDR2 FQGTGA. CDR3 length: 13 amino acids. This CDR3 is CASSPDSYNEQFF. CDR3 in DNA: TGTGCCAGCAGCCCCGACAGCTACAATGAGCAGTTCTTC.

The J gene is TRBJ2-2, the V gene TRBV7-9; a weak D match, TRBD2 (5 bases). Trimming shortened V by 5 bases and J by 1 base, and 11 bases separated the two germline ends. The CDR3 runs to 15 residues. CDR1 SEHNR and CDR2 FQNEAQ come from the germline V gene (reference sequence). As DNA, the CDR3 is TGTGCCAGCAGCCCCGACGGGATGAACACCGGGGAGCTGTTTTTT. This encodes CASSPDGMNTGELFF. Based on the CDR3 plus reference TRBV7-9 and TRBJ2-2, the full variable domain is DTGVSQNPRHKITKRGQNVTFRCDPISEHNRLYWYRQTLGQGPEFLTYFQNEAQLEKSRLLSDRFSAERPKGSFSTLEIQRTEQGDSAMYLCASSPDGMNTGELFFGEGSRLTVL.

In its sample, this clone was seen once. V and J are TRBV14 and TRBJ1-2; 9 bases match TRBD1. Germline CDR1 reads SGHDN; CDR2 reads FVKESK. V lost 4 bases, J lost 8 bases, and 11 bases stayed unmatched. This CDR3 comprises 15 residues. The CDR3, as DNA: TGTGCCAGCAGCCTAGTAACAGGGGGCGCCGGAGGCTACACCTTC. It codes for CASSLVTGGAGGYTF.

This clone was observed a handful of times. V is TRBV27 and J is TRBJ1-1, with a possible D match to TRBD1 (6 bases). CDR1 is MNHEY and CDR2 is SMNVEV in the germline V gene (reference sequence). This CDR3 comprises 14 residues. Trimming stripped 5 bases from V and 3 bases from J, with 13 bases between. CDR3 sequence: CASSPNTGYTEAFF. The DNA of the CDR3 is TGTGCCAGCAGTCCTAATACAGGGTACACTGAAGCTTTCTTT.

Regarding this clone: The same CDR3 is also encoded by other DNA sequences in this sample. The V and J genes are TRBV5-6 and TRBJ2-2, with no clear D. Germline V CDR1 and CDR2: SGHDT, YYEEEE. V was shortened by 0 bases and J by 5 bases, with 5 bases between the two germline ends. The CDR3 is 13 residues long. Written as DNA, the CDR3 is TGTGCCAGCAGCTTGGGCCAGACCGGGGAGCTGTTTTTT. It yields the protein CASSLGQTGELFF.

This clone was seen a handful of times. This chain connects TRBV29-1 to TRBJ2-1, with 10 bases lining up with TRBD2. Trimming removed 7 bases from V and 9 bases from J; junction bases left unmatched: 6. The length of the CDR3 is 12 residues. Germline V gene data show CDR1 as SQVTM and CDR2 as ANQGSEA. CDR3 sequence (DNA): TGCAGCGGGAGCGGGGGGGCGGCTGAGCAGTTCTTC. Its translation is CSGSGGAAEQFF.

The chain has TRBV15 and TRBJ2-5, with 10 bases lining up with TRBD1. Germline V gives CDR1 LNHNV, CDR2 YYDKDF (reference sequence). J was trimmed by 5 bases and V by 4 bases; bases with no gene match: 7. The CDR3 is 15 residues long. CDR3 residues: CATSKRTGGWETQYF. Here the CDR3 DNA reads TGTGCCACCAGCAAGCGGACAGGGGGTTGGGAGACCCAGTACTTC.